Listed below are T cell receptor beta chains from one sample, sequenced in a study of cytomegalovirus exposure and HLA in healthy donors. Only in-frame clones appear in the TCRdb table, and some are missing; sequencing was by immunoSEQ multiplex PCR. The sample yields over 80,000 clones, 65% to 80% seen once. The sequencing input was PBMCs. These receptors were taken from a man aged 55 to 70 in good health and CMV-seropositive. CDR3s include the opening cysteine and the closing phenylalanine or tryptophan. The order of the fields is D gene, V gene, J gene, clone size, CDR3 DNA, CDR3 protein. A D gene is named only where the DNA matches it firmly. For some rows the clone size is stated as once, few or many, or as a class when expanded; others skip it.

d_gene: TRBD2
v_gene: TRBV18
j_gene: TRBJ2-7
abundance: .
CDR3nt: TGTGCCAGCTCACCCCCCGGGGGGTCCTACGAGCAGTACTTC
CDR3aa: CASSPPGGSYEQYF

d_gene: TRBD1
v_gene: TRBV18
j_gene: TRBJ2-5
abundance: .
CDR3nt: TGTGCCAGCTCACCGACAGGGGTGGGGGAGCAGTACTTC
CDR3aa: CASSPTGVGEQYF

d_gene: TRBD2
v_gene: TRBV5-1
j_gene: TRBJ2-5
abundance: .
CDR3nt: TGCGCCAGCAGCTTGATGGCTAGCGGGGGGGCCCGGGAGCAGTACTTC
CDR3aa: CASSLMASGGAREQYF

d_gene: TRBD1
v_gene: TRBV6-5
j_gene: TRBJ1-4
abundance: .
CDR3nt: TGTGCCAGCAGTTACTCAGGACAGGGCAAAGCAAAACTGTTTTTT
CDR3aa: CASSYSGQGKAKLFF

d_gene: .
v_gene: TRBV30
j_gene: TRBJ1-2
abundance: .
CDR3nt: TGTGCCTGGAGTGAGGGTCCTCAGGGGCTTTATGGCTACACCTTC
CDR3aa: CAWSEGPQGLYGYTF

d_gene: .
v_gene: TRBV18
j_gene: TRBJ1-1
abundance: .
CDR3nt: TGTGCCAGCTCATCTGGCGGGATTACTGAAGCTTTCTTT
CDR3aa: CASSSGGITEAFF

d_gene: .
v_gene: TRBV2
j_gene: TRBJ1-2
abundance: few
CDR3nt: TGTGCCAGCAGTGAGACAGACTATGGCTACACCTTC
CDR3aa: CASSETDYGYTF

d_gene: .
v_gene: TRBV15
j_gene: TRBJ2-2
abundance: .
CDR3nt: TGTGCCACCAGCAGACCCAGAGGAAACACCGGGGAGCTGTTTTTT
CDR3aa: CATSRPRGNTGELFF

d_gene: .
v_gene: TRBV5-1
j_gene: TRBJ2-3
abundance: .
CDR3nt: TGCGCCAGCAGCTTCGGCGGCCGTCCGACAGAAGATACGCAGTATTTT
CDR3aa: CASSFGGRPTEDTQYF

d_gene: .
v_gene: TRBV5-1
j_gene: TRBJ1-2
abundance: .
CDR3nt: TGCGCCAGCAGCTTGGGTGGGGTAGGAGGCGATGGCTACACCTTC
CDR3aa: CASSLGGVGGDGYTF

d_gene: TRBD2
v_gene: TRBV18
j_gene: TRBJ2-3
abundance: .
CDR3nt: TGTGCCAGCTCGCCCGGACTAGCGGGGGCCCTTAGCACAGATACGCAGTATTTT
CDR3aa: CASSPGLAGALSTDTQYF

d_gene: TRBD2
v_gene: TRBV11-2
j_gene: TRBJ2-1
abundance: .
CDR3nt: TGTGCCAGCAGCTCTACGGGACTATCGGCCTACAATGAGCAGTTCTTC
CDR3aa: CASSSTGLSAYNEQFF

d_gene: TRBD1
v_gene: TRBV7-6
j_gene: TRBJ2-6
abundance: .
CDR3nt: TGTGCCAGCAGCTTACGGCCCCAGGGGGCAGGGGCCAACGTCCTGACTTTC
CDR3aa: CASSLRPQGAGANVLTF

d_gene: TRBD1
v_gene: TRBV6-1
j_gene: TRBJ2-3
abundance: .
CDR3nt: TGTGCCAGCATTCTGGACAGGGGGTTAGTTACGCAGTATTTT
CDR3aa: CASILDRGLVTQYF

d_gene: TRBD2
v_gene: TRBV5-1
j_gene: TRBJ2-7
abundance: .
CDR3nt: TGCGCCAGCAGCCCCAGAGCAGGAGGCGGGGGAACCTACGAGCAGTACTTC
CDR3aa: CASSPRAGGGGTYEQYF

d_gene: TRBD2
v_gene: TRBV7-2
j_gene: TRBJ2-6
abundance: .
CDR3nt: TGTGCCTCCGCGGGGGGGGGTTCTGGGGCCAACGTCCTGACTTTC
CDR3aa: CASAGGGSGANVLTF

d_gene: TRBD2
v_gene: TRBV19
j_gene: TRBJ2-2
abundance: .
CDR3nt: TGTGCCACCTCACCCGGACTAGCGGGGGGCTGGCGGAACACCGGGGAGCTGTTTTTT
CDR3aa: CATSPGLAGGWRNTGELFF

d_gene: .
v_gene: TRBV2
j_gene: TRBJ1-1
abundance: .
CDR3nt: TGTGCCAGCAGTGAAGGTTGGACTATGAACACTGAAGCTTTCTTT
CDR3aa: CASSEGWTMNTEAFF

d_gene: TRBD1
v_gene: TRBV7-7
j_gene: TRBJ1-3
abundance: .
CDR3nt: TGTGCTAGCAGGCGCAGGGGGGCAGGAAACACCATATATTTT
CDR3aa: CASRRRGAGNTIYF

d_gene: .
v_gene: TRBV27
j_gene: TRBJ2-4
abundance: .
CDR3nt: TGTGCCAGTGGACAGAAAGACATTCAGTACTTC
CDR3aa: CASGQKDIQYF

d_gene: TRBD2
v_gene: TRBV11-2
j_gene: TRBJ2-5
abundance: .
CDR3nt: TGTGCCAGCAGCTTAGGGGAGGGGCAAGAGACCCAGTACTTC
CDR3aa: CASSLGEGQETQYF

d_gene: TRBD1
v_gene: TRBV7-9
j_gene: TRBJ1-2
abundance: .
CDR3nt: TGTGCCAGCAGCCCAGGGGGAAATGGCTACACCTTC
CDR3aa: CASSPGGNGYTF

d_gene: TRBD2
v_gene: TRBV28
j_gene: TRBJ2-5
abundance: .
CDR3nt: TGTGCCAGCTACGGGGGGTCTGGAGAGACCCAGTACTTC
CDR3aa: CASYGGSGETQYF

d_gene: .
v_gene: TRBV15
j_gene: TRBJ1-5
abundance: .
CDR3nt: TGTGCCACCAGCGGAAGACAGGCCCGCAATCAGCCCCAGCATTTT
CDR3aa: CATSGRQARNQPQHF

d_gene: TRBD1
v_gene: TRBV7-6
j_gene: TRBJ1-3
abundance: .
CDR3nt: TGTGCCAGCAGCCTATGGACAGGGGCCGGAAACACCATATATTTT
CDR3aa: CASSLWTGAGNTIYF

d_gene: .
v_gene: TRBV6-6
j_gene: TRBJ1-2
abundance: .
CDR3nt: TGTGCCAGCAGTATAGGGGGGGCGAGGAACTATGGCTACACCTTC
CDR3aa: CASSIGGARNYGYTF

d_gene: TRBD2
v_gene: TRBV27
j_gene: TRBJ2-2
abundance: .
CDR3nt: TGTGCCAGCAGTTTGGGGGGGAGAGGGGAGCTGTTTTTT
CDR3aa: CASSLGGRGELFF

d_gene: TRBD2
v_gene: TRBV6-5
j_gene: TRBJ2-1
abundance: .
CDR3nt: TGTGCCAGCAGTTACTCTAGCGGGGGGTACAATGAGCAGTTCTTC
CDR3aa: CASSYSSGGYNEQFF

d_gene: .
v_gene: TRBV27
j_gene: TRBJ2-7
abundance: .
CDR3nt: TGTGCCAGCAGTTTAAAGTCCAGGGGGGTCTACGAGCAGTACTTC
CDR3aa: CASSLKSRGVYEQYF

d_gene: TRBD2
v_gene: TRBV27
j_gene: TRBJ2-5
abundance: .
CDR3nt: TGTGCCAGCAGTTTAAACGGGGGGGAGCAAGAGACCCAGTACTTC
CDR3aa: CASSLNGGEQETQYF

d_gene: TRBD2
v_gene: TRBV11-2
j_gene: TRBJ2-1
abundance: .
CDR3nt: TGTGCCAGCAGCTTAGGGATGGTAGCGGGGGGGCGTAATGAGCAGTTCTTC
CDR3aa: CASSLGMVAGGRNEQFF

d_gene: TRBD2
v_gene: TRBV27
j_gene: TRBJ2-1
abundance: .
CDR3nt: TGTGCCAGCAGTTTATCGTCCGCGGGGGGCTACAATGAGCAGTTCTTC
CDR3aa: CASSLSSAGGYNEQFF

d_gene: .
v_gene: TRBV29-1
j_gene: TRBJ2-3
abundance: few
CDR3nt: TGCAGCGGCCTGACTGGTACAGATACGCAGTATTTT
CDR3aa: CSGLTGTDTQYF

d_gene: TRBD2
v_gene: TRBV2
j_gene: TRBJ2-7
abundance: .
CDR3nt: TGTGCCAGCAGTCGGACTAGCGGGGGTACCTACGAGCAGTACTTC
CDR3aa: CASSRTSGGTYEQYF

d_gene: .
v_gene: TRBV7-9
j_gene: TRBJ2-7
abundance: .
CDR3nt: TGTTCCAGCAGCTTCAGGGCCTACGAGCAGTACTTC
CDR3aa: CSSSFRAYEQYF

d_gene: TRBD2
v_gene: TRBV5-1
j_gene: TRBJ2-5
abundance: few
CDR3nt: TGCGCCAGCAGCGCGACTAGCGTCAGGGAGACCCAGTACTTC
CDR3aa: CASSATSVRETQYF

d_gene: TRBD2
v_gene: TRBV9
j_gene: TRBJ2-5
abundance: .
CDR3nt: TGTGCCAGCAGCCTTAGCGGGGAAGAGACCCAGTACTTC
CDR3aa: CASSLSGEETQYF

d_gene: .
v_gene: TRBV18
j_gene: TRBJ2-5
abundance: .
CDR3nt: TGTGCCAGCTCACCACGCAGGGAAGAGACCCAGTACTTC
CDR3aa: CASSPRREETQYF

d_gene: .
v_gene: TRBV5-1
j_gene: TRBJ1-2
abundance: few
CDR3nt: TGCGCCAGCAGCTTGGACAGGAGCTATGGCTACACCTTC
CDR3aa: CASSLDRSYGYTF

d_gene: TRBD1
v_gene: TRBV19
j_gene: TRBJ1-5
abundance: once
CDR3nt: TGTGCCAGTAGTATAGATCTATTTAGGACAGGGGATTCTAATCAGCCCCAGCATTTT
CDR3aa: CASSIDLFRTGDSNQPQHF

d_gene: .
v_gene: TRBV2
j_gene: TRBJ2-1
abundance: .
CDR3nt: TGTGCCAGCAGTCTCGCGACTAGATCCACCTCCTACAATGAGCAGTTCTTC
CDR3aa: CASSLATRSTSYNEQFF

d_gene: .
v_gene: TRBV7-6
j_gene: TRBJ2-5
abundance: .
CDR3nt: TGTGCCAGCAGTCATAAAATATCAGGCGCTTTCCAAGAGACCCAGTACTTC
CDR3aa: CASSHKISGAFQETQYF

d_gene: TRBD2
v_gene: TRBV19
j_gene: TRBJ2-2
abundance: .
CDR3nt: TGTGCCAGTAGTCTTACTAGCGGGGGCCCGCGTGGGGAGCTGTTTTTT
CDR3aa: CASSLTSGGPRGELFF

d_gene: .
v_gene: TRBV10-3
j_gene: TRBJ1-2
abundance: .
CDR3nt: TGTGCCATCAGTGAGTCGCTGGGGGGCTATGGCTACACCTTC
CDR3aa: CAISESLGGYGYTF

d_gene: TRBD2
v_gene: TRBV14
j_gene: TRBJ2-2
abundance: .
CDR3nt: TGTGCCAGCAGCCTACGGACTAGCGGGGGGGCCACCGGGGAGCTGTTTTTT
CDR3aa: CASSLRTSGGATGELFF